These T cell receptor beta chains were read from a single sample in a study of T-cell reconstitution after alpha-beta-depleted transplantation in children. TCRdb processed the PCR reads anew with MiXCR; each CDR3 protein has one entry. The sample holds 600,000 to 700,000 distinct CDR3 sequences, around 13% seen once. The sample in question was PBMCs, obtained before TCRalphabeta/CD19-depleted stem cell transplant. These receptors came from a girl aged 2 to 9 with congenital amegakaryocytic thrombocytopenia, due to receive a stem cell transplant. Each CDR3 is given with its conserved first and last residue. Each record gives: clone size, V gene, CDR3 length, D gene, J gene, CDR3 protein, CDR3 DNA. The D gene is left open where the match is weak. Only some rows state a clone size, as once, few, many or a class for expanded clones.

>many|TRBV12-3/TRBV12-4|14|TRBD1|TRBJ2-1
CASRPGTAYNEQFF
TGTGCCAGCAGACCCGGGACAGCCTACAATGAGCAGTTCTTC
>many|TRBV12-3/TRBV12-4|14|.|TRBJ2-7
CASRSGPPDGGQYF
TGTGCCAGCAGGTCCGGACCTCCCGATGGGGGGCAGTACTTC
>.|TRBV20-1|15|.|TRBJ1-2
CSASSPNSLNYGYTF
TGCAGTGCTAGTAGCCCCAATTCGCTGAACTATGGCTACACCTTC
>many|TRBV10-3|15|TRBD1|TRBJ2-7
CAISDQGAGRYEQYF
TGTGCCATCAGTGACCAGGGGGCCGGACGTTACGAGCAGTACTTC
>few|TRBV7-2|14|.|TRBJ2-5
CASSSGDPQETQYF
TGTGCCAGCAGCTCAGGGGACCCTCAAGAGACCCAGTACTTC
>.|TRBV5-1|17|TRBD1|TRBJ1-2
CASSFETGGVSSNGYTF
TGCGCCAGCAGCTTCGAGACAGGGGGCGTTTCTTCAAATGGCTACACCTTC
>few|TRBV18|15|TRBD1|TRBJ2-2
CASSRTGVNTGELFF
TGTGCCAGCTCACGGACAGGGGTGAACACCGGGGAGCTGTTTTTT
>few|TRBV4-1|13|.|TRBJ1-1
CASSQVVNTEAFF
TGCGCCAGCAGCCAAGTGGTGAACACTGAAGCTTTCTTT
>many|TRBV7-2|13|.|TRBJ2-2
CASSPYRAGELFF
TGTGCCAGCAGCCCGTACAGGGCCGGGGAGCTGTTTTTT
>many|TRBV29-1|12|.|TRBJ1-5
CSVVEGRGPQHF
TGCAGCGTTGTGGAGGGTCGAGGGCCCCAGCATTTT
>many|TRBV9|16|.|TRBJ1-4
CASSLSNGETNEKLFF
TGTGCCAGCAGCCTAAGCAACGGCGAAACTAATGAAAAACTGTTTTTT
>many|TRBV11-2|16|.|TRBJ2-2
CASSQWDLRTTGELFF
TGTGCCAGCAGCCAATGGGACCTCCGGACCACCGGGGAGCTGTTTTTT
>few|TRBV5-1|13|.|TRBJ2-5
CASRNIREETQYF
TGCGCCAGCAGGAACATTAGGGAAGAGACCCAGTACTTC
>few|TRBV5-1|19|TRBD2|TRBJ2-1
CASRKIAGEISISYNEQFF
TGCGCCAGCAGAAAAATAGCGGGAGAGATTTCGATCTCCTACAATGAGCAGTTCTTC
>few|TRBV30|12|.|TRBJ1-1
CAWSVPVAEAFF
TGTGCCTGGAGTGTACCGGTCGCTGAAGCTTTCTTT
>few|TRBV7-2|14|.|TRBJ2-1
CASSLVGSGITKFF
.
>.|TRBV20-1|14|.|TRBJ2-7
CSARVRGPSYEQYF
TGCAGTGCTCGTGTCAGGGGACCCTCCTACGAGCAGTACTTC
>many|TRBV20-1|16|.|TRBJ2-3
CSARDPASLVLDTQYF
TGCAGTGCTAGAGATCCCGCTTCCCTAGTCTTAGATACGCAGTATTTT
>few|TRBV10-1|13|.|TRBJ2-2
CASRPDNTGELFF
TGCGCCAGCAGACCGGACAACACCGGGGAGCTGTTTTTT
>.|TRBV9|11|.|TRBJ2-1
CASSAGSEQFF
TGTGCCAGCAGCGCAGGGTCTGAGCAGTTCTTC
>few|TRBV10-1|13|.|TRBJ2-5
CASSESHQETQYF
TGCGCCAGCAGTGAGTCTCACCAAGAGACCCAGTACTTC
>many|TRBV20-1|14|TRBD2|TRBJ2-1
CSARVSGIANEQFF
TGCAGTGCTAGAGTCAGCGGGATAGCGAATGAGCAGTTCTTC
>once|TRBV7-2|14|.|TRBJ1-2
CASSTPGAGHGYTF
TGTGCCAGCAGCACTCCCGGGGCCGGGCATGGCTACACCTTC
>many|TRBV20-1|16|.|TRBJ2-3
CSASWDRDVSTDTQYF
TGCAGTGCTAGTTGGGACCGGGACGTTAGCACAGATACGCAGTATTTT
>many|TRBV5-1|14|TRBD2|TRBJ2-1
CASSGLAGMDEQFF
TGCGCCAGCAGCGGACTAGCGGGAATGGATGAGCAGTTCTTC
>.|TRBV12-3/TRBV12-4|14|TRBD2|TRBJ2-1
CASSGTSGANEQFF
TGTGCCAGCAGTGGGACTAGCGGGGCAAATGAGCAGTTCTTC
>once|TRBV12-3/TRBV12-4|14|.|TRBJ2-1
CASSFGRDLDEQFF
TGTGCCAGCAGTTTTGGTCGGGATCTCGATGAGCAGTTCTTC
>.|TRBV11-2|15|TRBD1|TRBJ2-2
CASSLGQGAPGELFF
TGTGCCAGCAGCCTGGGACAGGGGGCTCCCGGGGAGCTGTTTTTT
>few|TRBV5-1|15|.|TRBJ2-3
CASSLRELGADTQYF
TGCGCCAGCAGCTTGAGGGAGCTCGGTGCCGATACGCAGTATTTT
>few|TRBV7-9|15|.|TRBJ2-7
CASSSPVAVTYEQYF
TGTGCCAGCAGCTCCCCGGTTGCGGTGACCTACGAGCAGTACTTC
>many|TRBV27|14|.|TRBJ2-7
CASSSKYRTYEQYF
TGTGCCAGCAGTTCTAAGTACCGCACCTACGAGCAGTACTTC
>.|TRBV7-3|17|.|TRBJ2-3
CASSSQPGGSNTDTQYF
TGTGCCAGCAGCTCCCAACCTGGGGGATCTAACACAGATACGCAGTATTTT
>many|TRBV6-4|14|.|TRBJ2-3
CASSPAGGTDTQYF
TGTGCCAGCAGTCCCGCCGGGGGAACAGATACGCAGTATTTT
>many|TRBV20-1|16|TRBD1|TRBJ2-1
CSASNPTGGVYNEQFF
TGCAGTGCTAGTAACCCCACAGGGGGCGTCTACAATGAGCAGTTCTTC
>.|TRBV4-1|17|TRBD2|TRBJ2-3
CASSYPTGTSSSDTQYF
TGCGCCAGCAGCTACCCAACCGGGACTAGTAGCTCAGATACGCAGTATTTT
>.|TRBV5-1|15|TRBD1|TRBJ2-1
CASSLFGQGVNEQFF
TGCGCCAGCAGCTTGTTTGGACAGGGGGTAAATGAGCAGTTCTTC
>many|TRBV20-1|13|.|TRBJ2-1
CSARTPSYNEQFF
TGCAGTGCCAGGACACCATCTTACAATGAGCAGTTCTTC
>.|TRBV28|15|.|TRBJ1-5
CASSPEPGAGQPQHF
TGTGCCAGCAGCCCAGAGCCTGGTGCGGGACAGCCCCAGCATTTT
>few|TRBV20-1|13|TRBD2|TRBJ2-7
CSAGRGGSYEQYF
TGCAGTGCGGGGAGGGGTGGCTCCTACGAGCAGTACTTC
>.|TRBV7-9|12|TRBD2|TRBJ2-7
CASQLAPGEQYF
TGTGCCAGCCAACTAGCGCCCGGCGAGCAGTACTTC
>few|TRBV7-6|14|TRBD2|TRBJ2-1
CASSLGTSADEQFF
TGTGCCAGCAGCTTAGGGACTAGCGCCGATGAGCAGTTCTTC
>many|TRBV24-1|15|TRBD2|TRBJ2-7
CATSEGGSGPYEQYF
TGTGCCACCAGTGAGGGCGGGAGCGGACCCTACGAGCAGTACTTC
>many|TRBV10-1|16|.|TRBJ2-4
CASRPRGAGAKNIQYF
TGCGCCAGCAGGCCAAGGGGGGCGGGAGCCAAAAACATTCAGTACTTC
>many|TRBV7-6|18|TRBD2|TRBJ2-4
CASSLTSGRAFAKNIQYF
TGTGCCAGCAGCCTTACTAGCGGGAGGGCATTTGCCAAAAACATTCAGTACTTC
>.|TRBV5-6|14|TRBD2|TRBJ2-3
CASSYSGDTDTQYF
TGTGCCAGCAGCTACAGCGGGGACACAGATACGCAGTATTTT
>few|TRBV15|19|TRBD1|TRBJ2-7
CATSTFILDRGLQPYEQYF
TGTGCCACCAGCACCTTTATCCTGGACAGGGGACTTCAGCCCTACGAGCAGTACTTC
>many|TRBV20-1|15|.|TRBJ2-7
CSARSRRAVLYEQYF
TGCAGTGCTAGGTCCCGGCGGGCGGTGCTCTACGAGCAGTACTTC
>.|TRBV10-3|13|.|TRBJ1-1
CAIRRAANTEAFF
TGTGCCATCCGGAGGGCAGCGAACACTGAAGCTTTCTTT
>many|TRBV24-1|16|.|TRBJ2-2
CATSDLGQGNTGELFF
TGTGCCACCAGTGATTTAGGCCAGGGAAACACCGGGGAGCTGTTTTTT
>many|TRBV7-9|13|.|TRBJ2-5
CASSLATGETQYF
TGTGCCAGCAGCTTAGCGACAGGAGAGACCCAGTACTTC
>.|TRBV10-3|14|TRBD2|TRBJ2-3
CATATSGGTDTQYF
TGTGCCACCGCTACTAGCGGGGGCACAGATACGCAGTATTTT
>few|TRBV27|13|.|TRBJ2-2
CASRDPGAGELFF
TGTGCCAGCAGGGACCCGGGGGCCGGGGAGCTGTTTTTT
>many|TRBV4-2|14|.|TRBJ1-1
CASSQDLRVSEAFF
TGTGCCAGCAGCCAAGATCTAAGGGTCTCTGAAGCTTTCTTT